This T cell receptor (beta chain) is drawn from a study of CD8+ T cells in alopecia areata. Overall study: Those treated were given oral tofacitinib at 5 to 10 mg twice daily.

With respect to this clone: Its antigen remains unidentified.

Findings and caveats of the study: Affected lesional scalp, above all in alopecia totalis/universalis, was more clonal than normal scalp. In blood and scalp, many expanded lesional clones persisted during tofacitinib.

RNA extraction and reverse transcription yielded cDNA as sequencing template. Some clones are missing from TCRdb's copy, which holds only in-frame ones; the method was immunoSEQ multiplex PCR. Of fewer than 150,000 clones in the sample, roughly four fifths were seen once. Germline values: CDR1 MNHEY, CDR2 SMNVEV (reference sequence). Unmatched junction bases numbered 8, after V lost 4 bases and J lost 6 bases. The CDR3 is 17 residues long. Described treatment: oral pan-JAK inhibitor, 5-10 mg twice daily. The receptor was isolated from a human donor with alopecia areata. The genes are TRBV27 and TRBJ2-3; TRBD2 matches 15 bases. The sequences come from CD8+ T cells sorted from blood, collected at week 4, from a patient treated with tofacitinib. The CDR3, as DNA: TGTGCCAGCAGTTCCGGACTAGCGGGGGGGTTGGGGGATACGCAGTATTTT. This sequence encodes CASSSGLAGGLGDTQYF.